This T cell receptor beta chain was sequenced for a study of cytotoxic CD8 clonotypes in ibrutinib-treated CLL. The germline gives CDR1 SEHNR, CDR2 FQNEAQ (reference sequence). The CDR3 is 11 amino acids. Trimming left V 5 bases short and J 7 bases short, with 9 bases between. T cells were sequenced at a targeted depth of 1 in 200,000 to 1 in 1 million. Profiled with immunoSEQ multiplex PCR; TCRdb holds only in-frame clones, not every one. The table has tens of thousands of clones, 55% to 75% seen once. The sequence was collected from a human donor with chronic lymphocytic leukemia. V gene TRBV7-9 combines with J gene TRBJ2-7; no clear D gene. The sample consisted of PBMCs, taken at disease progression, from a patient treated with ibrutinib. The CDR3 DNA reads TGTGCCAGCAGCCCGAGCCTAGAGCAGTACTTC. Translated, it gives CASSPSLEQYF. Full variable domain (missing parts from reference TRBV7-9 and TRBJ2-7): DTGVSQNPRHKITKRGQNVTFRCDPISEHNRLYWYRQTLGQGPEFLTYFQNEAQLEKSRLLSDRFSAERPKGSFSTLEIQRTEQGDSAMYLCASSPSLEQYFGPGTRLTVT.